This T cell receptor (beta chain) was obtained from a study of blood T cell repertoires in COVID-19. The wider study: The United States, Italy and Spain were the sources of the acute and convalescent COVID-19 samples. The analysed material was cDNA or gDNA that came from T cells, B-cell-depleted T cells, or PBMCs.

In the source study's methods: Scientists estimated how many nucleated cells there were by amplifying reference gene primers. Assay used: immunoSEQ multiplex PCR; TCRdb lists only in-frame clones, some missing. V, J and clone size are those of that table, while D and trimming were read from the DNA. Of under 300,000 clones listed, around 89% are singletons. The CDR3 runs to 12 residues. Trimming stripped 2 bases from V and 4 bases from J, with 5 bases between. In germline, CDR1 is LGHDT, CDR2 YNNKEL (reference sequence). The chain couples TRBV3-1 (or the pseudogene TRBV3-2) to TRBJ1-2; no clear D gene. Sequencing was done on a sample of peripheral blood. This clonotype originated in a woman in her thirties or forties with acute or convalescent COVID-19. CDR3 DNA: TGTGCCAGCAGCCAATTGAGCTATGGCTACACCTTC. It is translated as CASSQLSYGYTF.